The 13 T cell receptor beta chains below all came from one sample that was sequenced in a study of neurological immune-mediated disorders. Described time point: longitudinal time-point 2. Using its own MiXCR run on the 5' RACE reads, TCRdb lists one record per CDR3 protein. The table includes approximately 82,000 distinct CDR3 sequences, 13% detected once. The sequenced material came from PBMCs. All receptors derive from a female donor with HTLV-1-associated myelopathy (HAM/TSP).

The chain couples TRBV7-7 to TRBJ2-1; TRBD1 agrees at 8 bases. The CDR3 totals 15 residues. The germline V gene has CDR1 SSHAT and CDR2 FNYEAQ (reference sequence). With V trimmed by 5 bases and J by 8 bases, 11 bases remained unmatched. CDR3 in amino acids: CASSRGNQGADEQFF. The CDR3 DNA sequence: TGTGCCAGCAGCAGGGGGAATCAGGGGGCTGATGAGCAGTTCTTC. Full variable domain (missing parts from reference TRBV7-7 and TRBJ2-1): GAGVSQSPRYKVTKRGQDVTLRCDPISSHATLYWYQQALGQGPEFLTYFNYEAQPDKSGLPSDRFSAERPEGSISTLTIQRTEQRDSAMYRCASSRGNQGADEQFFGPGTRLTVL.

This rearrangement joins TRBV4-1 to TRBJ2-3, with 7 bases identical to TRBD2. V was pared by 5 bases and J by 1 base, with 15 bases of the junction left unmatched. The CDR3 is made up of 18 amino acids. CDR1 is MGHRA and CDR2 is YSYEKL in the germline V gene. The CDR3 DNA reads TGCGCCAGCAGCGACAAGATCAGGACTAGGCTTCGCACAGATACGCAGTATTTT. Encoded protein: CASSDKIRTRLRTDTQYF.

This clonotype came up many times. The CDR3 region is CANLGRGLNSPLHF. CDR3 nucleotide sequence: TGCGCCAACCTTGGCAGGGGGCTTAATTCACCCCTCCACTTT. The chain employs TRBV4-1 and TRBJ1-6; 8 nucleotides align to TRBD1. The ends lost 10 bases at V and 6 bases at J; junction bases unmatched: 8. Germline loops: CDR1 MGHRA, CDR2 YSYEKL. The CDR3 covers 14 residues.

This clonotype was detected many times. The V and J genes are TRBV27 and TRBJ1-5; D is ambiguous. The CDR3 contains 14 residues. Trimming shortened V by 3 bases and J by 1 base, and 7 bases separated the two germline ends. CDR1 is MNHEY and CDR2 is SMNVEV in the germline V gene (reference sequence). CDR3 amino acids: CASSFAGSNQPQHF. CDR3 coding DNA: TGTGCCAGCAGTTTCGCCGGAAGCAATCAGCCCCAGCATTTT.

This clonotype was found many times. V gene TRBV27 combines with J gene TRBJ2-3; D possibly corresponds to TRBD2 (6 bases). Looked up from germline, CDR1 is MNHEY and CDR2 is SMNVEV (reference sequence). This CDR3 spans 14 amino acids. Trimming stripped 6 bases from V and 1 base from J, with 11 bases between. The CDR3 region is CASSRGFRTDTQYF. CDR3 coding DNA: TGTGCCAGCAGCCGGGGGTTTCGCACAGATACGCAGTATTTT.

This clonotype was seen at least ten times. The chain employs TRBV5-1 and TRBJ1-1; D gene ambiguous. Trimming removed 2 bases from V and 1 base from J, with 9 bases in between. Germline CDR1 reads SGHRS; CDR2 reads YFSETQ. This CDR3 is 14 amino acids long. The CDR3 DNA sequence: TGCGCCAGCAGCTTTGGTCAGAGGAACACTGAAGCTTTCTTT. Encoded protein: CASSFGQRNTEAFF.

As to this clonotype: A junction boundary mismatches the germline segment, possibly from a read error. The chain is built from TRBV7-9 and TRBJ2-3; D remains ambiguous. Germline loops: CDR1 SEHNR, CDR2 FQNEAQ (reference sequence). The CDR3 extends over 13 amino acids. The CDR3 nucleotides are TGTGCCAGCAAACCAGGACGCACATATACGCTGTATTTT. This sequence encodes CASKPGRTYTLYF. The full variable domain, with the rest looked up from reference TRBV7-9 and TRBJ2-3, is DTGVSQNPRHKITKRGQNVTFRCDPISEHNRLYWYRQTLGQGPEFLTYFQNEAQLEKSRLLSDRFSAERPKGSFSTLEIQRTEQGDSAMYLCASKPGRTYTLYFGPGTRLTVL.

This clonotype was recorded at least ten times. This chain links TRBV10-3 with TRBJ1-1; tentatively, D is TRBD1 (5 bases). The CDR3 is 13 amino acids. Trimming removed 3 bases at V and 4 bases at J, with 9 bases between. Germline-derived CDR1 and CDR2 are ENHRY and SYGVKD. CDR3 sequence (DNA): TGTGCCATCAGTGAAAGGGGTAGCACTGAAGCTTTCTTT. This gives the protein CAISERGSTEAFF.

This clonotype was picked up many times. The chain is built from TRBV7-2 and TRBJ1-5; 7 nucleotides agree with TRBD1. Germline values: CDR1 SGHTA, CDR2 FQGNSA. CDR3 length equals 15 residues. V shed 5 bases, J shed 0 bases, and the junction held 4 bases outside the gene matches. CDR3 sequence: CASSARTGSNQPQHF. DNA for the CDR3: TGTGCCAGCAGCGCTCGGACAGGTAGCAATCAGCCCCAGCATTTT.

This clonotype was found many times. The rearrangement uses TRBV7-2 and TRBJ2-5; 9 nucleotides align to TRBD1. The CDR3 length is 14 residues. Unmatched junction bases numbered 6, after V lost 5 bases and J lost 5 bases. The germline V gene encodes CDR1 SGHTA and CDR2 FQGNSA. The CDR3 region has the DNA TGTGCCAGCAGCCCCTGGGACAGGGAGGAGACCCAGTACTTC. Translating gives CASSPWDREETQYF.

This clonotype has a count of ten or more. This chain links TRBV3-1 with TRBJ2-3; D remains unclear. CDR3 length equals 12 residues. Trimming took off 1 base at V and 6 bases at J, with 5 bases between the two ends. Per the germline V gene, CDR1 is LGHDT and CDR2 is YNNKEL (reference sequence). The CDR3 region has the DNA TGTGCCAGCAGCCAAGCCGGGGATACGCAGTATTTT. Amino acid sequence: CASSQAGDTQYF.

The table lists this clonotype with many counts. This sequence joins TRBV11-2 and TRBJ2-3; 10 bases are shared with TRBD1. The CDR3 totals 16 residues. Germline lookup yields CDR1 SGHAT and CDR2 FQNNGV. V was pared by 5 bases and J by 2 bases, with 7 bases of the junction left unmatched. The CDR3 bases are TGTGCCAGCAGCCCCAGGACAGGGGGGGACACAGATACGCAGTATTTT. Its translation: CASSPRTGGDTDTQYF.

This clonotype was recorded many times. CDR3 protein: CASSQGRENTEAFF. CDR3 DNA: TGTGCCAGCAGCCAGGGACGGGAGAACACTGAAGCTTTCTTT. The rearrangement links TRBV3-1 to TRBJ1-1, with D perhaps matching TRBD1 (5 bases). V was shortened by 3 bases and J by 1 base, with 9 bases between the two germline ends. The CDR3 spans 14 residues. From germline, CDR1 is LGHDT and CDR2 YNNKEL (reference sequence).